A single sample is the source of the 20 T cell receptor beta chains below, sequenced in a study of glioma-infiltrating T cells. Using RNA template, CDR3s of TCR alpha and beta were amplified with iRepertoire arm-PCR. TCRdb re-called the multiplex PCR reads with MiXCR, one entry per CDR3 protein. The sample holds roughly 190,000 distinct CDR3 sequences, 32% seen once. Sample: glioma tissue, nonneoplastic brain tissue, or PBMCs (not recorded which). All receptors derive from a human donor with low-grade glioma or glioblastoma, undergoing nonglioma brain surgery, or in good health (not recorded which).

This clonotype was counted many times. The genes are TRBV5-1 and TRBJ2-2, with D perhaps TRBD1 (5 bases). Trimming left V 0 bases short and J 7 bases short, with 10 bases between. CDR3 length equals 14 residues. Germline V gene lookup returns CDR1 SGHRS and CDR2 YFSETQ. CDR3 in DNA: TGCGCCAGCAGCTTGGCCAGGGAAGGCGGGGAGCTGTTTTTT. It yields the protein CASSLAREGGELFF.

This clonotype has at least ten counts. One end of the junction varies from germline; a read error may be responsible. This chain joins TRBV28 and TRBJ2-7; D is unresolved. The V gene's germline CDR1 is MDHEN and CDR2 SYDVKM. The CDR3 runs to 10 residues. CDR3 in amino acids: CASSLTILHF. CDR3 nucleotide sequence: TGTGCCAGCAGTTTGACCATTCTGCACTTC.

To note about this clonotype: Just one base apart from a much larger clone, this may be a read error. The chain uses TRBV27 and TRBJ2-7; 9 bases map to TRBD1. Trimming at V came to 5 bases and at J to 2 bases, leaving 16 bases not matched to a gene. CDR1 and CDR2 from the germline V gene are MNHEY and SMNVEV (reference sequence). The CDR3 is 18 residues long. The CDR3 nucleotides read TGTGCCAGCAGTGCCGCCGGGACAGGGTGGGTAACGGCCTACGAGCAGTACTTC. Translation: CASSAAGTGWVTAYEQYF.

Comment on this clonotype: Just one base apart from a much larger clone, this may be a read error. CDR3 nucleotides: TGTGCCAGCAGTTTAGGGGACGACTATGGCTACACCTTC. Its protein product is CASSLGDDYGYTF. V and J are TRBV12-3 or TRBV12-4 and TRBJ1-2; a weak D match, TRBD1 (5 bases). CDR3 length: 13 residues. Deletions cut 1 base from V and 3 bases from J, with 6 bases between.

On this clonotype: A junction boundary mismatches the germline segment, possibly from a read error. This chain joins TRBV28 and TRBJ1-5; no clear D gene. CDR1 MDHEN and CDR2 SYDVKM come from the germline V gene. CDR3 size: 12 residues. The CDR3 reads CASSSSNQPQDF. The CDR3 nucleotides read TGTGCCAGCAGTTCATCAAATCAGCCCCAGGATTTT.

This clonotype was seen repeatedly, ten times or more. The gene calls are TRBV20-1 and TRBJ2-7, with D possibly being TRBD1 (5 bases). Looked up from germline, CDR1 is DFQATT and CDR2 is SNEGSKA (reference sequence). The V end was cut by 5 bases, the J end by 2 bases, with 10 bases between. The CDR3 totals 12 residues. The DNA for the CDR3 is TGCAGTGCTGCGACAGTCACCTACGAGCAGTACTTC. It codes for CSAATVTYEQYF.

This sequence joins TRBV5-1 and TRBJ2-3, with a weak D call TRBD1 (5 bases). CDR1 and CDR2 (germline): SGHRS, YFSETQ. Trimming stripped 0 bases from V and 5 bases from J, with 10 bases between. This CDR3 has 14 amino acids. The CDR3 is CASSLGRVGDTQYF. In DNA, the CDR3 is TGCGCCAGCAGCTTGGGCAGGGTCGGAGATACGCAGTATTTT.

This clonotype has at least ten counts. The rearrangement links TRBV7-8 to TRBJ2-7; TRBD2 aligns across 11 bases. CDR1 and CDR2 (germline): SGHVS, FQNEAQ. The CDR3 covers 13 residues. V lost 8 bases and J lost 2; bases outside the gene matches: 2. CDR3 in DNA: TGTGCCAGCGGGACTAGCGGACCCTACGAGCAGTACTTC. Translated: CASGTSGPYEQYF.

This clonotype has at least ten counts. The chain employs TRBV2 and TRBJ2-5; D unresolved. The V end was cut by 4 bases, the J end by 2 bases, with 8 bases between. CDR3 length equals 13 residues. The V gene's germline CDR1 is SNHLY and CDR2 FYNNEI. The CDR3 DNA sequence: TGTGCCAGCAGTGCTCTCCTACAAGAGACCCAGTACTTC. It encodes CASSALLQETQYF. Complete variable domain (other parts from reference TRBV2 and TRBJ2-5): EPEVTQTPSHQVTQMGQEVILRCVPISNHLYFYWYRQILGQKVEFLVSFYNNEISEKSEIFDDQFSVERPDGSNFTLKIRSTKLEDSAMYFCASSALLQETQYFGPGTRLLVL.

Comments on this clonotype: A much larger clone differs by one base, so this may be a read error. This rearrangement joins TRBV29-1 to TRBJ2-7; D is possibly TRBD2 (6 bases). CDR3 length equals 14 residues. The V gene's germline CDR1 is SQVTM and CDR2 ANQGSEA. Between the trimmed V and J ends, which lost 0 bases and 2 bases, there was a span of 11 bases. The DNA for the CDR3 is TGCAGCGTTGAAGAATGGGACTCCACCTACGAGCAGTACTTC. Translation: CSVEEWDSTYEQYF.

This clonotype has at least ten counts. V gene TRBV28 combines with J gene TRBJ2-3; D unclear. With 8 bases removed from V and 0 bases from J, the gap between germline ends came to 9 bases. Germline CDR1 MDHEN, CDR2 SYDVKM. CDR3 length equals 13 residues. The DNA of the CDR3 is TGTGCCAGCTTACAGACAAGCACAGATACGCAGTATTTT. It translates to CASLQTSTDTQYF.

This clonotype appeared many times. The chain links TRBV29-1 to TRBJ2-1; 7 nucleotides align to TRBD1. V was pared by 3 bases and J by 2 bases, with 16 bases of the junction left unmatched. Germline lookup yields CDR1 SQVTM and CDR2 ANQGSEA. This CDR3 has 18 amino acids. This chain's CDR3 is CSVDWQGEARVTYNEQFF. The CDR3 nucleotides are TGCAGCGTTGATTGGCAGGGGGAAGCTCGTGTTACCTACAATGAGCAGTTCTTC.

This clonotype has a count of ten or more. The V and J genes are TRBV27 and TRBJ1-2, with D possibly being TRBD1 (6 bases). V lost 5 bases and J lost 4, with 14 bases in between. CDR1 is MNHEY and CDR2 is SMNVEV in the germline V gene (reference sequence). The CDR3 covers 14 residues. CDR3 bases: TGTGCCAGCAGTGCCAGGACAGCAGCCTATGGCTACACCTTC. This encodes CASSARTAAYGYTF.

This clonotype was found a few times. This rearrangement joins TRBV5-1 to TRBJ2-7; the match to TRBD1 covers 7 bases. With V trimmed by 5 bases and J by 5 bases, 10 bases remained unmatched. This CDR3 has 14 residues. Germline CDR1 and CDR2: SGHRS and YFSETQ. The CDR3 is CASSPTTGSHEQYF. The CDR3 DNA is TGCGCCAGCAGTCCAACGACAGGGAGCCACGAGCAGTACTTC.

The genes are TRBV20-1 and TRBJ2-5, with TRBD2 matching 10 bases. Unmatched junction bases numbered 12, after V lost 3 bases and J lost 5 bases. The CDR3 has 16 residues. CDR1 is DFQATT, CDR2 SNEGSKA, per germline (reference sequence). The chain's CDR3 is CSASEGSGRLRETQYF. CDR3 bases: TGCAGTGCTAGCGAGGGTAGCGGGAGGCTTAGGGAGACCCAGTACTTC.

This clonotype was counted between two and nine times. The V and J genes are TRBV12-3 or TRBV12-4 and TRBJ1-2; maybe TRBD1 (6 bases). The CDR3 runs 15 residues. With 5 bases removed from V and 8 bases from J, the gap between germline ends came to 21 bases. The CDR3 nucleotides read TGTGCCAGCAGTCAAGGGGGGACAACCCTCAAGGGCTACACCTTC. Translation gives CASSQGGTTLKGYTF.

This sequence joins TRBV4-1 and TRBJ2-3, with 10 positions matching TRBD2. The J segment lost 7 bases and the V segment lost 2 bases, leaving 9 bases of the junction unmatched. Germline V gives CDR1 MGHRA, CDR2 YSYEKL. The CDR3 consists of 16 residues. The CDR3 nucleotides read TGCGCCAGCAGCCAACCGTCTAGCGGGAGACGGAATACGCAGTATTTT. The encoded protein is CASSQPSSGRRNTQYF.

This clonotype was seen ten or more times. J is TRBJ2-5 and V is TRBV6-5, with D perhaps matching TRBD1 (6 bases). This CDR3 contains 16 residues. CDR1 and CDR2 (germline): MNHEY, SVGAGI. Trimming left V 4 bases short and J 9 bases short, with 24 bases between. The DNA for the CDR3 is TGTGCCAGCAGTTCCTCTGGGGACACGGGGCCGAGAGCCCAGTACTTC. Translation gives CASSSSGDTGPRAQYF.

The gene calls are TRBV5-4 and TRBJ2-7; D unclear. V lost 4 bases, J lost 1 base, and 9 bases lay in between. The CDR3 covers 13 residues. CDR1 is SGHNT and CDR2 is YYREEE in the germline V gene (reference sequence). The CDR3 region is CASSAGRSYEQYF. CDR3 nucleotide sequence: TGTGCCAGCAGCGCAGGACGATCCTACGAGCAGTACTTC.

The chain is built from TRBV6-1 and TRBJ2-7; perhaps D is TRBD1 or TRBD2 (6 bases each). Trimming removed 7 bases at V and 7 bases at J, with 17 bases between. The CDR3 has 13 residues. CDR1 and CDR2 (germline): MNHNS, SASEGT. CDR3 protein: CASIRGAGGEQYF. CDR3 coding DNA: TGTGCCAGCATAAGGGGGGCCGGGGGTGAGCAGTACTTC.